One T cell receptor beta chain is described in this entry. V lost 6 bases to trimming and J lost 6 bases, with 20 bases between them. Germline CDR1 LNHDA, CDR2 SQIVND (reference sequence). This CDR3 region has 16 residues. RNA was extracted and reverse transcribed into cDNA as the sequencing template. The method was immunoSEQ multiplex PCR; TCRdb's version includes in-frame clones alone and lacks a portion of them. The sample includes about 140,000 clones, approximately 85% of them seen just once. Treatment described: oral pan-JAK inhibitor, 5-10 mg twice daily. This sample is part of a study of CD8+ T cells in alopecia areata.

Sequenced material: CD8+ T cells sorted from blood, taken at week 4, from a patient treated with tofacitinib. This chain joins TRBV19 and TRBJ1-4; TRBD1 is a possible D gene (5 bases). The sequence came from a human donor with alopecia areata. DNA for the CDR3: TGTGCCAGTAGCGAGAACAGGAGGAGTGTCTATGAAAAACTGTTTTTT. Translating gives CASSENRRSVYEKLFF.